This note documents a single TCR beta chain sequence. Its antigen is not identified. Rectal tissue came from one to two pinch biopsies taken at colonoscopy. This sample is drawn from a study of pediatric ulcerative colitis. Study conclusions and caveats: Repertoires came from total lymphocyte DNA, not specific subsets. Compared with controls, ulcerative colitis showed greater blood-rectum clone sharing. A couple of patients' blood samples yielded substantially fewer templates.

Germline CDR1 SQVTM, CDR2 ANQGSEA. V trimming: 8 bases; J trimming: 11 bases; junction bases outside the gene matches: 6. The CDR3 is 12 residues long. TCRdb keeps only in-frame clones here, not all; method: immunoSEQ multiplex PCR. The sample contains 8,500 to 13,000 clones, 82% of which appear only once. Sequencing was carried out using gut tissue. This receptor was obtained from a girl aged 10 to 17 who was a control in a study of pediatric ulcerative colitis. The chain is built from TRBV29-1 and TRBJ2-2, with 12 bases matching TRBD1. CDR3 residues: CSRDRGPEELFF. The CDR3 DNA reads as TGCAGCCGGGACAGGGGGCCCGAAGAGCTGTTTTTT.